One sample yielded the 30 T cell receptor beta chains listed below, sequenced in a study of shared clonotypes between healthy human individuals (dated by TCRdb to 2018 to 2021). Libraries were made using the immunoSEQ multiplex PCR assay. TCRdb mirrors the immuneACCESS table, restricted to in-frame sequences. Some clones are absent from its copies; in checked studies, under half trace to an unresolved V gene, and the reason for the others is unknown. Here the sample has 470,000 or so clones; roughly 80% occur a single time. The ten largest account for approximately 11% of the sample. The sample was PBMCs. These receptors all come from a woman in her forties in good health. Some clones in this sample may be carry-over from other donors' samples.

As to this clone: The conserved phenylalanine or tryptophan normally closing the CDR3 is absent here, so this likely arose from a read error. This chain uses TRBV29-1 with TRBJ2-7; D not certain. V lost 4 bases, J lost 4 bases, and 11 bases lay in between. Germline CDR1 is SQVTM and CDR2 is ANQGSEA. The CDR3 consists of 12 residues. For the CDR3, the DNA is TGCAGCGTTGTGGCCCACGGTTACGAGCAGTACCTC. This encodes CSVVAHGYEQYL.

The chain links TRBV5-1 to TRBJ2-3, with D possibly TRBD2 on 6 matching bases. The CDR3 sequence is 17 residues long. V lost 0 bases and J 6 bases, leaving 20 bases between the germline ends. Germline CDR1 reads SGHRS; CDR2 reads YFSETQ. The CDR3 loop is CASSLAPQEGLMDTQYF. CDR3 coding DNA: TGCGCCAGCAGCTTGGCCCCCCAGGAGGGACTGATGGATACGCAGTATTTT.

The chain employs TRBV10-3 and TRBJ1-1; D remains unclear. The V end was cut by 0 bases, the J end by 8 bases, with 13 bases between. Germline V gene lookup returns CDR1 ENHRY and CDR2 SYGVKD. This CDR3 spans 14 amino acids. The CDR3 reads CAISESASSTEAFF. Written as DNA, the CDR3 is TGTGCCATCAGTGAGTCGGCCAGTTCAACCGAAGCTTTCTTT.

As concerns this clone: A read error is the likely source, as a far larger clone sits one nucleotide away. The chain combines TRBV30 with TRBJ2-7; TRBD2 aligns across 9 bases. Germline CDR1 is GTSNPN and CDR2 is SVGIG (reference sequence). This CDR3 has 15 amino acids. CDR3 coding DNA: TGTGCCTTGAGTGTACGGCGGGAGGGCTTCTACGAGCAGTACTTC. This sequence encodes CALSVRREGFYEQYF.

Comments on this clone: A single base is all that separates this from a far larger clone, so a read error is likely. Other nucleotide sequences in the sample specify the same CDR3. This sequence joins TRBV5-1 and TRBJ1-1, with D possibly matching TRBD1 (5 bases). Germline-derived CDR1 and CDR2 are SGHRS and YFSETQ. CDR3 length equals 17 residues. V lost 4 bases and J lost 1, with 20 bases in between. The CDR3 loop is CASSPGTGGRSNTEAFF. The CDR3 coding sequence is TGCGCCAGCAGCCCCGGGACCGGAGGTCGGTCGAACACTGAAGCTTTCTTT.

A remark on this clone: Additional DNA sequences in this sample encode the identical CDR3. The chain recombines TRBV2 with TRBJ2-1, with a possible D match to TRBD1 (5 bases). V lost 7 bases to trimming and J lost 8 bases, with 12 bases between them. This CDR3 is 12 amino acids long. The germline V gene encodes CDR1 SNHLY and CDR2 FYNNEI. CDR3 sequence reads: CASKQEGDEQFF. The CDR3 region has the DNA TGTGCCAGCAAGCAAGAAGGGGATGAGCAGTTCTTC.

CDR3: CASSIYPGNLAQHF. CDR3 bases: TGTGCCAGTAGTATATACCCCGGTAATTTGGCCCAGCATTTT. The chain uses TRBV19 and TRBJ1-5; D call uncertain. Germline V gene data show CDR1 as LNHDA and CDR2 as SQIVND (reference sequence). Deletions cut 2 bases from V and 11 bases from J, with 16 bases between. This CDR3 region has 14 residues.

The rearrangement links TRBV5-1 to TRBJ1-1, with TRBD1 matching 8 bases. In germline, CDR1 is SGHRS, CDR2 YFSETQ. The CDR3 runs 12 residues. After removal of 5 bases from V and 12 bases from J, the junction contained 9 bases not matched to a gene. CDR3 region: CASSRDRGLSFF. The CDR3 DNA reads as TGCGCCAGCAGTCGAGACAGGGGTTTGTCTTTCTTT.

The V and J genes are TRBV27 and TRBJ1-2, with D maybe TRBD1 (5 bases). The CDR3 sequence is 13 residues long. V was cut by 3 bases and J by 12 bases, with 17 bases left in between. In germline, CDR1 is MNHEY, CDR2 SMNVEV (reference sequence). In DNA form, the CDR3 reads TGTGCCAGCAGTTTTAGGCAGGGCCTTGGGGACACCTTC. Its protein is CASSFRQGLGDTF.

The chain carries TRBV29-1 and TRBJ1-3, with TRBD1 as a possible D gene (5 bases). Trimming cost V 4 bases and J 8 bases, with 12 bases left between them. The length of the CDR3 is 12 residues. Germline CDR1 reads SQVTM; CDR2 reads ANQGSEA. The DNA of the CDR3 is TGCAGCGTTGTTCCGGGGGGAGACACCATATATTTT. Translating gives CSVVPGGDTIYF.

The chain combines TRBV19 with TRBJ2-1, with a weak D call TRBD2 (6 bases). The CDR3 contains 16 residues. Per the germline V gene, CDR1 is LNHDA and CDR2 is SQIVND (reference sequence). Trimming took 4 bases from V and 4 from J, leaving 17 bases between them. CDR3 nucleotides: TGTGCCAGTAGTACGACTCCGGGACTCTCGTACAATGAGCAGTTCTTC. It encodes CASSTTPGLSYNEQFF.

The chain recombines TRBV28 with TRBJ2-7, with D perhaps TRBD2 (6 bases). The CDR3 has 12 amino acids. Germline V lookup: CDR1 MDHEN, CDR2 SYDVKM. The germline V and J ends were trimmed by 7 bases and 4 bases, with 11 bases remaining between them. CDR3 region: CASTIGGYEQYF. CDR3 nucleotide sequence: TGTGCCAGCACCATAGGAGGGTACGAGCAGTACTTC.

This clone has more than one count but fewer than ten. The gene calls are TRBV5-6 and TRBJ1-3; tentative D call: TRBD1 (6 bases). Trimming stripped 6 bases from V and 4 bases from J, with 14 bases between. The CDR3 spans 14 residues. Germline assignment: CDR1 SGHDT and CDR2 YYEEEE. Here the CDR3 DNA reads TGTGCCAGCAAAGGAGCAGGGGCCGGAAACACCATATATTTT. This sequence encodes CASKGAGAGNTIYF.

The rearrangement uses TRBV2 and TRBJ2-7, with D uncertain. V dropped 2 bases and J dropped 3 bases, with 2 bases sitting between them. The germline CDR1 and CDR2 sequences are SNHLY and FYNNEI. The CDR3 totals 11 residues. The CDR3 here is CASSELYEQYF. CDR3 DNA: TGTGCCAGCAGTGAACTCTACGAGCAGTACTTC.

Of note for this clone: A far larger clone is off by one base, so a read error is likely. The sample contains more than one DNA sequence encoding this CDR3. V and J are TRBV4-3 and TRBJ1-2, with 10 bases matching TRBD1. Germline V lookup: CDR1 LGHNA, CDR2 YSLEER. CDR3 length equals 15 residues. The CDR3 is CASSQDGTGDYGYTF. The CDR3 DNA follows: TGCGCCAGTAGCCAAGATGGGACAGGGGACTATGGCTACACCTTC.

In this sample, this clone turned up once. The V call is TRBV18, the J call TRBJ2-5; D uncertain. Germline V lookup: CDR1 KGHSH, CDR2 LQKENI. CDR3 length equals 13 residues. The germline V and J ends were trimmed by 6 bases and 1 base, with 9 bases remaining between them. The CDR3 region has the DNA TGTGCCAGCTCGTGGAAAGTCCAAGAGACCCAGTACTTC. The encoded protein is CASSWKVQETQYF.

The CDR3 spells CASSPDTSYEQYF. The CDR3 nucleotides read TGCGCCAGCAGTCCGGATACCTCCTACGAGCAGTACTTC. The chain is built from TRBV10-1 and TRBJ2-7, with D unclear. V lost 5 bases to trimming and J lost 0 bases, with 8 bases between them. CDR1 WNHNN and CDR2 SYGVQD come from the germline V gene (reference sequence). The CDR3 totals 13 residues.

Comments on this clone: One base separates it from a far larger clone, so it is likely a read error. The genes are TRBV5-6 and TRBJ1-5; tentatively, D is TRBD1 or TRBD2 (5 bases each). The J call is doubtful: the DNA matches TRBJ2-3 better. CDR3 size: 17 residues. CDR1 SGHDT and CDR2 YYEEEE come from the germline V gene. Written as DNA, the CDR3 is TGTGCCAGCAGCTTGGGCAGGGAGAGACCAAGCAATCAGCCCCAGTATTTT. Translated, it gives CASSLGRERPSNQPQYF.

The J gene is TRBJ2-5, the V gene TRBV10-1; D may correspond to TRBD1 or TRBD2 (5 bases each). The CDR3 consists of 14 residues. From germline, CDR1 is WNHNN and CDR2 SYGVQD (reference sequence). V lost 2 bases and J lost 4, with 11 bases in between. The CDR3 DNA reads TGCGCCAGCAGTGAGACTACGGGGACAGAGACCCAGTACTTC. Its protein product is CASSETTGTETQYF.

This chain links TRBV13 with TRBJ1-1, with D perhaps matching TRBD1 (6 bases). The germline V gene has CDR1 PRHDT and CDR2 FYEKMQ (reference sequence). Trimming stripped 5 bases from V and 1 base from J, with 14 bases between. This CDR3 region has 15 residues. This chain's CDR3 is CASSTLGQTNTEAFF. The CDR3 region has the DNA TGTGCCAGCAGCACCCTAGGACAGACGAACACTGAAGCTTTCTTT.

The chain is built from TRBV5-4 and TRBJ1-2; D call uncertain. Trimming stripped 0 bases from V and 0 bases from J, with 12 bases between. The CDR3 spans 16 residues. CDR1 is SGHNT and CDR2 is YYREEE in the germline V gene (reference sequence). The DNA for the CDR3 is TGTGCCAGCAGCTTGGCCGGCCGCTTCGCTAACTATGGCTACACCTTC. This codes for CASSLAGRFANYGYTF.

The chain links TRBV7-2 to TRBJ2-1, with no clear D. The CDR3 contains 15 residues. Per germline, CDR1 SGHTA and CDR2 FQGNSA. With 1 base removed from V and 2 bases from J, the gap between germline ends came to 9 bases. CDR3 sequence reads: CASSLEDFPYNEQFF. CDR3 sequence (DNA): TGTGCCAGCAGCTTAGAAGACTTTCCCTACAATGAGCAGTTCTTC.

The rearrangement uses TRBV29-1 and TRBJ2-5; D not certain. V lost 4 bases and J lost 2, with 8 bases in between. Germline V lookup: CDR1 SQVTM, CDR2 ANQGSEA. This CDR3 region has 12 residues. CDR3 coding DNA: TGCAGCGTTGCTTTGGAACAAGAGACCCAGTACTTC. Its protein is CSVALEQETQYF. The whole variable domain, filled in from reference TRBV29-1 and TRBJ2-5, reads SAVISQKPSRDICQRGTSLTIQCQVDSQVTMMFWYRQQPGQSLTLIATANQGSEATYESGFVIDKFPISRPNLTFSTLTVSNMSPEDSSIYLCSVALEQETQYFGPGTRLLVL.

The chain has TRBV28 and TRBJ2-1; a weak D match, TRBD1 (6 bases). Trimming stripped 4 bases from V and 2 bases from J, with 15 bases between. Germline-derived CDR1 and CDR2 are MDHEN and SYDVKM. There are 16 residues in the CDR3. Here the CDR3 DNA reads TGTGCCAGCAGTTCTCGGGGTGGGACAACCTACAATGAGCAGTTCTTC. Protein product: CASSSRGGTTYNEQFF.

A remark on this clone: A far larger clone is one nucleotide away, so this likely arose from a read error. The CDR3 ends on some other residue instead of the conserved phenylalanine or tryptophan, so this is likely a read error. CDR3 in DNA: TGCGCCAGCAGCCTGGCTGCCGGCACAGATACGCAGTATCTT. Translated, it gives CASSLAAGTDTQYL. V gene TRBV4-3 combines with J gene TRBJ2-3; D is uncertain. This CDR3 comprises 14 residues. Germline V gene lookup returns CDR1 LGHNA and CDR2 YSLEER. Trimming took 4 bases from V and 1 from J, leaving 9 bases between them.

V is TRBV30 and J is TRBJ1-3; 8 bases line up with TRBD1. The CDR3 runs to 14 residues. Germline CDR1 and CDR2: GTSNPN and SVGIG (reference sequence). V lost 4 bases and J lost 0; bases outside the gene matches: 2. The CDR3: CAWTQGASGNTIYF. Here the CDR3 DNA reads TGTGCCTGGACCCAGGGGGCCTCTGGAAACACCATATATTTT.

V is TRBV28 and J is TRBJ1-5; 7 bases align to TRBD1. CDR3 length: 14 residues. The V gene's germline CDR1 is MDHEN and CDR2 SYDVKM. J was trimmed by 0 bases and V by 11 bases; bases with no gene match: 7. In nucleotides, the CDR3 is TGTGCCGGGTTGGACAGGAATAGCAATCAGCCCCAGCATTTT. Its protein is CAGLDRNSNQPQHF. The full variable domain, its missing parts supplied by reference TRBV28 and TRBJ1-5, is DVKVTQSSRYLVKRTGEKVFLECVQDMDHENMFWYRQDPGLGLRLIYFSYDVKMKEKGDIPEGYSVSREKKERFSLILESASTNQTSMYLCAGLDRNSNQPQHFGDGTRLSIL.

The chain carries TRBV4-2 and TRBJ1-1; tentatively, D is TRBD1 (6 bases). The germline V and J ends were trimmed by 2 bases and 6 bases, with 25 bases remaining between them. This CDR3 region has 18 residues. CDR1 is LGHNA, CDR2 YNFKEQ, per germline. The CDR3 reads CASSQPPRDIWSISEAFF. The CDR3 coding sequence is TGTGCCAGCAGCCAACCCCCCCGGGACATTTGGTCGATCTCTGAAGCTTTCTTT.

This chain uses TRBV9 with TRBJ2-5; D is possibly TRBD1 (5 bases). V lost 4 bases and J 3 bases, leaving 10 bases between the germline ends. Germline CDR1 is SGDLS and CDR2 is YYNGEE. This CDR3 comprises 13 residues. The CDR3 DNA reads TGTGCCAGCAGCTCCCGACAGAAAGAGACCCAGTACTTC. Its protein product is CASSSRQKETQYF.

A word on this clone: A read error is the likely source, as a far larger clone sits one nucleotide away. As the CDR3 is not closed by the conserved phenylalanine or tryptophan, this likely results from a read error. The V gene is TRBV5-4, the J gene TRBJ2-6; TRBD1 is a possible D gene (7 bases). CDR1 and CDR2 (germline): SGHNT, YYREEE (reference sequence). V dropped 3 bases and J dropped 0 bases, with 16 bases sitting between them. The CDR3 spans 18 residues. The CDR3, as DNA: TGTGCCAGCAGCTCAGGGGGGACGGCGAGCTCTGGGGCCAACGTCCTGACTTCC. It codes for CASSSGGTASSGANVLTS.